This note documents a single T cell receptor beta chain sequence. This sample was included in a study of radiation and T cells in renal cell carcinoma. Germline CDR1 and CDR2: SGDLS and YYNGEE. The CDR3 consists of 15 residues. The V segment lost 2 bases and the J segment 4 bases; nucleotides outside the gene matches: 5. Indicated time point: blood 4 weeks post-SBRT, at nephrectomy. Noted treatment: 15 Gy SBRT to primary tumor, nephrectomy 4 weeks later. Assay: immunoSEQ multiplex PCR; the TCRdb copy retains only in-frame clones and omits some. This sample has 130,000 to 150,000 clones, with 75% to 90% found just once.

The rearrangement uses TRBV9 and TRBJ1-4, with 7 bases matching TRBD1. The sample in question was blood, obtained from a patient whose treatment included radiotherapy and nephrectomy. The sequence was collected from a woman in her forties or fifties with renal cell carcinoma. The CDR3 reads CASSVSGGHNEKLFF. As DNA, the CDR3 is TGTGCCAGCAGCGTCTCAGGGGGTCATAATGAAAAACTGTTTTTT.